This record covers a single TCR beta chain. This entry belongs to a study of control samples from healthy donors and cancer patients. Trimming removed 8 bases from V and 0 bases from J, with 14 bases in between. The CDR3 has 15 residues. Per the germline V gene, CDR1 is SNHLY and CDR2 is FYNNEI. Some clones are missing from TCRdb's copy, which holds only in-frame ones; the method was immunoSEQ multiplex PCR. The sample has 70,000 to 75,000 clones; about 88% are singletons. This rearrangement joins TRBV2 to TRBJ1-3; D is possibly TRBD1 (5 bases). The TCR sequence derives from a woman between 50 and 59 years old in good health. The sample comprised blood. The DNA of the CDR3 is TGTGCCAGCGGGGCAGTAAGAAGCTCTGGAAACACCATATATTTT. This sequence encodes CASGAVRSSGNTIYF.